These 31 T cell receptor beta chains share one sample of origin, sequenced in a study of OX40 agonist ivuxolimab in advanced cancers. Only in-frame clones appear in the TCRdb table, and some are missing; sequencing was by immunoSEQ multiplex PCR. The table lists 30,000 or so clones, roughly 80% of them singletons. The source material was CD4+ or CD8+ T cells sorted from blood, sampled in a trial of the OX40 agonist ivuxolimab. The receptor source for this set is an adult with an advanced solid tumor such as melanoma, head and neck, liver or kidney cancer.

The V call is TRBV7-3, the J call TRBJ2-2; 16 bases line up with TRBD2. CDR3 length equals 20 residues. The V gene's germline CDR1 is SGHTA and CDR2 FQGTGA. With 1 base clipped from V and 1 base from J, the junction kept 6 bases outside the gene matches. CDR3 nucleotide sequence: TGTGCCAGCAGCTTAAAGGCCGGGACTAGCGGGAGGGGGAACACCGGGGAGCTGTTTTTT. Encoded protein: CASSLKAGTSGRGNTGELFF.

The chain uses TRBV7-3 and TRBJ2-3; 9 bases match TRBD2. The trim removed 6 bases at V and 3 bases at J, leaving 7 bases unmatched. Germline V lookup: CDR1 SGHTA, CDR2 FQGTGA. This CDR3 spans 15 amino acids. CDR3 in amino acids: CASSFSGSLTDTQYF. CDR3 sequence (DNA): TGTGCCAGCAGTTTTAGCGGGAGTCTTACAGATACGCAGTATTTT.

The chain links TRBV6-5 to TRBJ1-4; 7 bases line up with TRBD1. V shed 5 bases and J 6 bases; nucleotides not matched to a gene: 6. Germline-derived CDR1 and CDR2 are MNHEY and SVGAGI. This CDR3 spans 14 amino acids. DNA of the CDR3: TGTGCCAGCAGTCCAACAGGGGTCGATGAAAAACTGTTTTTT. Protein: CASSPTGVDEKLFF.

The V call is TRBV5-1, the J call TRBJ2-7, with TRBD1 as a possible D gene (6 bases). V lost 7 bases to trimming and J lost 6 bases, with 20 bases between them. The germline CDR1 and CDR2 sequences are SGHRS and YFSETQ. This CDR3 region has 14 residues. The CDR3 region is CASRNGDKLVEQYF. For the CDR3, the DNA is TGCGCCAGCCGGAATGGGGACAAATTAGTCGAGCAGTACTTC.

The gene calls are TRBV19 and TRBJ2-3; 11 bases are a match to TRBD2. V shed 3 bases, J shed 5 bases, and the junction held 4 bases outside the gene matches. The CDR3 extends over 15 amino acids. Germline V CDR1 and CDR2: LNHDA, SQIVND (reference sequence). CDR3 nucleotides: TGTGCCAGTAGTATCTCACTAGCGGGGGTAGATACGCAGTATTTT. Its translation: CASSISLAGVDTQYF.

The chain recombines TRBV6-5 with TRBJ2-7, with D possibly TRBD2 on 5 matching bases. This CDR3 contains 16 residues. The V gene's germline CDR1 is MNHEY and CDR2 SVGAGI. Deletions cut 0 bases from V and 3 bases from J, with 15 bases between. The CDR3 DNA reads as TGTGCCAGCAGTTACTCTGGCCGGGGTCAACACTACGAGCAGTACTTC. It codes for CASSYSGRGQHYEQYF.

The rearrangement uses TRBV21-1 and TRBJ2-1; whether TRBD2, the table's D call, matches the DNA was not checked. TRBV21-1 is listed as a pseudogene. There are 17 residues in the CDR3. CDR3 in DNA: TGTGCCAGCAGCAAAGCGCGGGGACTAGCGGACTACAATGAGCAGTTCTTC. Protein: CASSKARGLADYNEQFF.

This chain connects TRBV7-9 to TRBJ2-7; 11 bases map to TRBD2. V trimming: 2 bases; J trimming: 1 base; junction bases outside the gene matches: 7. The V gene's germline CDR1 is SEHNR and CDR2 FQNEAQ (reference sequence). The CDR3 runs to 17 residues. In DNA, the CDR3 is TGTGCCAGCAGCTTACTACTAGCGGGGGAGCAATCCTACGAGCAGTACTTC. Encoded protein: CASSLLLAGEQSYEQYF.

The V gene is TRBV9, the J gene TRBJ2-5; 8 bases line up with TRBD2. The better agreement between TRBJ2-7 and the DNA end casts doubt on the J call. CDR1 is SGDLS and CDR2 is YYNGEE in the germline V gene. This CDR3 contains 15 residues. The CDR3 loop reads CASSPLAGPAYEQYF. The DNA of the CDR3 is TGTGCCAGCAGCCCCCTAGCGGGCCCGGCCTACGAGCAGTACTTC.

There are a few counts of this clone. The limits of the CDR3 on the DNA are not certain, so only TCRdb's listed CDR3 is given. The rearrangement uses TRBV6-6 and TRBJ1-2; the D call of TRBD1 is as the table states it, not checked on the DNA. With termini counted, the CDR3 has 14 amino acids. Germline V lookup: CDR1 MNHNY, CDR2 SVGAGI (reference sequence). CDR3 in amino acids: CASSSSDSSISYTF.

The chain recombines TRBV2 with TRBJ1-1; D unresolved. V lost 6 bases, J lost 12 bases, and 20 bases lay in between. The CDR3 is made up of 13 amino acids. CDR1 is SNHLY, CDR2 FYNNEI, per germline. CDR3 sequence: CASRDMRKGESFF. The CDR3 DNA follows: TGTGCCAGCAGGGATATGCGAAAGGGTGAGTCTTTCTTT.

This clone was recorded a few times. The chain combines TRBV19 with TRBJ2-1; the match to TRBD2 covers 12 bases. This CDR3 has 15 amino acids. After removal of 1 base from V and 7 bases from J, the junction contained 2 bases not matched to a gene. Germline V gene data show CDR1 as LNHDA and CDR2 as SQIVND (reference sequence). The CDR3 nucleotides are TGTGCCAGTAGTATAGGACTAGCGGGGGAGAATGAGCAGTTCTTC. It codes for CASSIGLAGENEQFF.

V usage is TRBV7-9 and J usage is TRBJ2-7; D unresolved. Germline CDR1 is SEHNR and CDR2 is FQNEAQ (reference sequence). The CDR3 is 12 residues long. The V end lost 2 bases, the J end lost 2 bases, and 4 bases lay between the germline ends. The DNA for the CDR3 is TGTGCCAGCAGCTTAAAACCCTACGAGCAGTACTTC. Amino acids: CASSLKPYEQYF.

This clone showed up just a few times. The chain is built from TRBV19 and TRBJ1-3; D not certain. CDR1 and CDR2 (germline): LNHDA, SQIVND (reference sequence). This CDR3 region has 12 residues. The V end lost 7 bases, the J end lost 0 bases, and 4 bases lay between the germline ends. CDR3 amino acids: CASKGSGNTIYF. Here the CDR3 DNA reads TGTGCCAGTAAGGGCTCTGGAAACACCATATATTTT.

CDR3 residues: CASSSPAVAQIQYF. In nucleotides, the CDR3 is TGTGCCAGCAGTTCCCCCGCGGTAGCACAGATCCAGTACTTC. This chain joins TRBV28 and TRBJ2-5; D gene ambiguous. CDR1 and CDR2 from the germline V gene are MDHEN and SYDVKM. Between the trimmed V and J ends, which lost 4 bases and 10 bases, there was a span of 19 bases. The CDR3 has 14 amino acids. Variable domain in full (rest from reference TRBV28 and TRBJ2-5): DVKVTQSSRYLVKRTGEKVFLECVQDMDHENMFWYRQDPGLGLRLIYFSYDVKMKEKGDIPEGYSVSREKKERFSLILESASTNQTSMYLCASSSPAVAQIQYFGPGTRLLVL.

CDR3 DNA: TGTGCCAGCAGCTACAATCAGCCCCAGCATTTT. Translation: CASSYNQPQHF. The J gene is TRBJ1-5, the V gene TRBV5-8; D is undetermined. In germline, CDR1 is SGHTS, CDR2 YDEGEE. The CDR3 is 11 amino acids. V lost 3 bases and J lost 3, with 1 base in between. The full variable domain, in which reference TRBV5-8 and TRBJ1-5 provide the parts outside the CDR3, is EAGVTQSPTHLIKTRGQQATLRCSPISGHTSVYWYQQALGLGLQFLLWYDEGEERNRGNFPPRFSGRQFPNYSSELNVNALELEDSALYLCASSYNQPQHFGDGTRLSIL.

The rearrangement links TRBV11-3 to TRBJ2-7, with D perhaps TRBD2 (6 bases). The germline gives CDR1 SGHNT, CDR2 YENEEA. V was clipped by 1 base and J by 9 bases, with 19 bases between them. The CDR3 sequence is 15 residues long. The CDR3 sequence: CASSLGGAGIGRQYF. CDR3 in DNA: TGTGCCAGCAGCTTAGGAGGCGCGGGGATTGGTCGGCAGTACTTC.

V and J are TRBV18 and TRBJ1-5; the D is unclear. The length of the CDR3 is 16 residues. V was trimmed by 3 bases and J by 3 bases, leaving 15 bases between them. Germline V gene data show CDR1 as KGHSH and CDR2 as LQKENI. The CDR3 DNA sequence: TGTGCCAGCTCACCCCCGTCAGCCGGAGACAATCAGCCCCAGCATTTT. The encoded protein is CASSPPSAGDNQPQHF.

The gene calls are TRBV2 and TRBJ2-3, with 7 bases identical to TRBD1. CDR3 size: 12 residues. In germline, CDR1 is SNHLY, CDR2 FYNNEI. The junction had 5 bases not matched to a gene; V was cut back by 10 bases and J by 4 bases. CDR3 coding DNA: TGTGCCACCGGGACAGAGGCAGATACGCAGTATTTT. Its protein is CATGTEADTQYF.

This sequence joins TRBV6-4 and TRBJ2-2; D unclear. Germline V gene data show CDR1 as MRHNA and CDR2 as SNTAGT. V was cut by 3 bases and J by 3 bases, with 11 bases left in between. CDR3 length equals 15 residues. The CDR3 loop reads CASSESGADTGELFF. In nucleotides, the CDR3 is TGTGCCAGCAGTGAGTCGGGCGCAGACACCGGGGAGCTGTTTTTT.

The chain carries TRBV11-3 and TRBJ2-4, with 7 bases identical to TRBD1. Germline lookup yields CDR1 SGHNT and CDR2 YENEEA. V was clipped by 1 base and J by 7 bases; unmatched bases: 1. This CDR3 spans 13 amino acids. CDR3 region: CASSLGQGNIQYF. The CDR3 nucleotides read TGTGCCAGCAGCTTAGGACAGGGTAACATTCAGTACTTC.

This clone was observed a single time. One end of the junction fails to match germline, which may point to a read error. In the same sample, other DNA sequences code for this CDR3. V gene TRBV13 combines with J gene TRBJ2-1; D call uncertain. The CDR3 totals 18 residues. Germline values: CDR1 PRHDT, CDR2 FYEKMQ (reference sequence). DNA for the CDR3: TGTGCCAGCAGCCATCCTTCACTTCCGGGCCTATCCTACAACGAGCAGTTCTTC. Its protein is CASSHPSLPGLSYNEQFF.

V is TRBV6-5 and J is TRBJ1-5; no clear D gene. CDR1 is MNHEY and CDR2 is SVGAGI in the germline V gene. V shed 0 bases and J shed 2 bases, with 5 bases lying between them. The CDR3 loop spans 14 amino acids. The CDR3: CASSYSRGNQPQHF. DNA for the CDR3: TGTGCCAGCAGTTACTCCCGGGGCAATCAGCCCCAGCATTTT.

The V and J genes are TRBV7-2 and TRBJ1-4, with a possible D match to TRBD1 (5 bases). CDR3 length equals 14 residues. V was clipped by 5 bases and J by 3 bases, with 10 bases between them. Germline V CDR1 and CDR2: SGHTA, FQGNSA. The CDR3 DNA is TGTGCCAGCAGCGTGACAGTAGCTAATGAAAAACTGTTTTTT. This encodes CASSVTVANEKLFF.

This chain uses TRBV28 with TRBJ1-5, with 9 positions matching TRBD1. CDR1 is MDHEN and CDR2 is SYDVKM in the germline V gene. The CDR3 is 14 amino acids. V lost 6 bases, J lost 5 bases, and 5 bases stayed unmatched. The chain's CDR3 is CASRPTGGDQPQHF. The CDR3 DNA is TGTGCCAGCAGGCCGACAGGGGGAGATCAGCCCCAGCATTTT.

V usage is TRBV28 and J usage is TRBJ2-7; D is possibly TRBD1 (6 bases). In germline, CDR1 is MDHEN, CDR2 SYDVKM. CDR3 length: 11 residues. V dropped 5 bases and J dropped 12 bases, with 14 bases sitting between them. CDR3 amino acids: CASSTRTVMYF. CDR3 DNA sequence: TGTGCCAGCAGTACAAGGACAGTGATGTACTTC.

The chain combines TRBV5-6 with TRBJ2-5; unclear D gene. Germline loops: CDR1 SGHDT, CDR2 YYEEEE. V was shortened by 0 bases and J by 3 bases, with 6 bases between the two germline ends. This CDR3 comprises 13 residues. In DNA, the CDR3 is TGTGCCAGCAGCTTGGGGCTCAAAGAGACCCAGTACTTC. Translated: CASSLGLKETQYF.

The chain links TRBV4-1 to TRBJ2-2, with 12 bases that match TRBD2. The J segment lost 5 bases and the V segment lost 0 bases, leaving 10 bases of the junction unmatched. This CDR3 is 19 amino acids long. Germline-derived CDR1 and CDR2 are MGHRA and YSYEKL. The CDR3, as DNA: TGCGCCAGCAGCCAAGAGAGGCTAGCGGGAGGGCCCCGGACCGGGGAGCTGTTTTTT. Its translation is CASSQERLAGGPRTGELFF.

The chain's CDR3 is CASRPTGGNEQYF. For the CDR3, the DNA is TGTGCCAGCAGACCGACAGGGGGTAACGAGCAGTACTTC. The V call is TRBV28, the J call TRBJ2-7; TRBD1 agrees at 9 bases. With 6 bases clipped from V and 5 bases from J, the junction kept 5 bases outside the gene matches. The CDR3 is 13 residues long. In germline, CDR1 is MDHEN, CDR2 SYDVKM.

This chain joins TRBV6-1 and TRBJ1-2; D is possibly TRBD1 (5 bases). Germline assignment: CDR1 MNHNS and CDR2 SASEGT. The CDR3 has 16 residues. Trimming took off 0 bases at V and 3 bases at J, with 14 bases between the two ends. CDR3 nucleotide sequence: TGTGCCAGCAGTGAAGCTCATGGGACGGTAGACTATGGCTACACCTTC. Protein product: CASSEAHGTVDYGYTF.

The V gene is TRBV6-5, the J gene TRBJ2-6; D gene unclear. Germline loops: CDR1 MNHEY, CDR2 SVGAGI. Trimming took 4 bases from V and 0 from J, leaving 7 bases between them. This CDR3 comprises 15 residues. The CDR3 coding sequence is TGTGCCAGCAGTTCAACGATCTCTGGGGCCAACGTCCTGACTTTC. This codes for CASSSTISGANVLTF.